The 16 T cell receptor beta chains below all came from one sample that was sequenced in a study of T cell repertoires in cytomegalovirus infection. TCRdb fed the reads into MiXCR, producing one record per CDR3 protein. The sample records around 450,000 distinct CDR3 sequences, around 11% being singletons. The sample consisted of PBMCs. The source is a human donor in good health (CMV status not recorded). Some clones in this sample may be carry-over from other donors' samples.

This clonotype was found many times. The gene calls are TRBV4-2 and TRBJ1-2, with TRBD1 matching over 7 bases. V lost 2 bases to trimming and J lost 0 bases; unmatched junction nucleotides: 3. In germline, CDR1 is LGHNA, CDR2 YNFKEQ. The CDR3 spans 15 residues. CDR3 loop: CASSQPQGANYGYTF. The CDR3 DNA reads TGTGCCAGCAGCCAACCCCAGGGGGCTAACTATGGCTACACCTTC.

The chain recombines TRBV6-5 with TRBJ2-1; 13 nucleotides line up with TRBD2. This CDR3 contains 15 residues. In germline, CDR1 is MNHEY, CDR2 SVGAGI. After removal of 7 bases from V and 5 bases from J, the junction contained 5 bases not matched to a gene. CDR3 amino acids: CASTSGTSGNNEQFF. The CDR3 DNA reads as TGTGCCAGCACCTCGGGGACTAGCGGGAACAATGAGCAGTTCTTC.

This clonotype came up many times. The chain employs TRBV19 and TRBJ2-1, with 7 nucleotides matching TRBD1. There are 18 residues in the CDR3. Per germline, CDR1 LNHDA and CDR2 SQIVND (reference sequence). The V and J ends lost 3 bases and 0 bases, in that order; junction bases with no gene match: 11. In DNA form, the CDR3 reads TGTGCCAGTAGTATCGACAGGGTAGGAAGGAGCTCCTACAATGAGCAGTTCTTC. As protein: CASSIDRVGRSSYNEQFF. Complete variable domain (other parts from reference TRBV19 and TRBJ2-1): DGGITQSPKYLFRKEGQNVTLSCEQNLNHDAMYWYRQDPGQGLRLIYYSQIVNDFQKGDIAEGYSVSREKKESFPLTVTSAQKNPTAFYLCASSIDRVGRSSYNEQFFGPGTRLTVL.

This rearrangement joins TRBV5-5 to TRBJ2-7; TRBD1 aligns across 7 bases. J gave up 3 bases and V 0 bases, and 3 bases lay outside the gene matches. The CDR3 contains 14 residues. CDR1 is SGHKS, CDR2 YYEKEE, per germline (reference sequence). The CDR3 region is CASSLARTGYEQYF. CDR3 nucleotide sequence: TGTGCCAGCAGCTTGGCTCGGACAGGCTACGAGCAGTACTTC.

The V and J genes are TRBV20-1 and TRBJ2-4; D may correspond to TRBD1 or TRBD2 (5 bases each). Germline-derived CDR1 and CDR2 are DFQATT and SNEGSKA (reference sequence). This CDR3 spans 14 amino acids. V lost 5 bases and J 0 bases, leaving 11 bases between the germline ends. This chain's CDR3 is CSASRDLAKNIQYF. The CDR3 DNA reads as TGCAGTGCTTCCAGGGACCTAGCCAAAAACATTCAGTACTTC.

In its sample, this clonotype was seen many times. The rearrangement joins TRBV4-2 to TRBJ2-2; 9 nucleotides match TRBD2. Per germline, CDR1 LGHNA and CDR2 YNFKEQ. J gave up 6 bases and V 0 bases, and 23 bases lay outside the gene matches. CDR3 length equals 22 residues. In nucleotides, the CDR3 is TGTGCCAGCAGCCAAGATGAATGGGCCGGCGGTATGGATAGCGGGAGTGCCGGGGAGCTGTTTTTT. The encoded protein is CASSQDEWAGGMDSGSAGELFF.

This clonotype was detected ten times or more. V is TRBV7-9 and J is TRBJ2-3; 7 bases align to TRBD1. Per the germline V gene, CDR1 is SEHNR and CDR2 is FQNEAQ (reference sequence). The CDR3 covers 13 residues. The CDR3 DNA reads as TGTGCTTTCCCGGGACAGCGGACAGATACGCAGTATTTT. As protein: CAFPGQRTDTQYF.

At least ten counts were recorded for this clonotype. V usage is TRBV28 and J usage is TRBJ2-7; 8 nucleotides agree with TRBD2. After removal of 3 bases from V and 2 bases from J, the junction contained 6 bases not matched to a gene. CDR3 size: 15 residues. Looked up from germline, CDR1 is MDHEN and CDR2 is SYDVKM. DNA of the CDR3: TGTGCCAGCAGTTTGGTGGCGGGAGGAACCTACGAGCAGTACTTC. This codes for CASSLVAGGTYEQYF.

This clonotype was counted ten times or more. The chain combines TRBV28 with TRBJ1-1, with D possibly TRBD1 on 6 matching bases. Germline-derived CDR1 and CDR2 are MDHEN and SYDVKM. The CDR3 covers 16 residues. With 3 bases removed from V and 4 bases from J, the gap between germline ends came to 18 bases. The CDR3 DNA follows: TGTGCCAGCAGTTTGTCGACAGGAAATCTTGGCACTGAAGCTTTCTTT. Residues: CASSLSTGNLGTEAFF.

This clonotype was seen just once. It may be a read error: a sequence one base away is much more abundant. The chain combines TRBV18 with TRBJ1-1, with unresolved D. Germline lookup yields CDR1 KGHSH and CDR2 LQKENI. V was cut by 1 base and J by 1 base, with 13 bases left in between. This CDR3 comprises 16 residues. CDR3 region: CASSPQPVHSNTEAFF. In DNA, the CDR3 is TGTGCCAGCTCACCACAACCGGTACACTCGAACACTGAAGCTTTCTTT.

The CDR3 reads CASSLGRGTYAQETQYF. CDR3 nucleotide sequence: TGTGCCAGCAGCTTGGGCAGGGGGACTTACGCCCAAGAGACCCAGTACTTC. The rearrangement uses TRBV11-2 and TRBJ2-5, with D perhaps TRBD1 (7 bases). CDR1 and CDR2 from the germline V gene are SGHAT and FQNNGV. The CDR3 is made up of 17 amino acids. V gave up 3 bases and J gave up 1 base, with 18 bases separating them.

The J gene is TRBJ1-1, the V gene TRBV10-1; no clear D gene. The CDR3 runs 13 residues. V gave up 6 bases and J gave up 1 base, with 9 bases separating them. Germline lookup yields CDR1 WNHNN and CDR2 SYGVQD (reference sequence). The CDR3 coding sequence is TGCGCCAGCAGGAAAACACGGAACACTGAAGCTTTCTTT. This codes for CASRKTRNTEAFF.

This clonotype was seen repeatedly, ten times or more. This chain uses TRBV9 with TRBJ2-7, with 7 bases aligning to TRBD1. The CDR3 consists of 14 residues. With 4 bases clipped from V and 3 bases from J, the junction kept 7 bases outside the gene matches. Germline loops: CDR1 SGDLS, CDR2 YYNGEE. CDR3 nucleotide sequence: TGTGCCAGCAGCAGACGACAGGGCAACTACGAGCAGTACTTC. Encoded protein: CASSRRQGNYEQYF.

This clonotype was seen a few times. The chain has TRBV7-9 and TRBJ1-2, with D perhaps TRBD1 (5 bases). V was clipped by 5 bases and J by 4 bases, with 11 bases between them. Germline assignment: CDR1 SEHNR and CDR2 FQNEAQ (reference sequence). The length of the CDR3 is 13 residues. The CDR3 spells CASSHPGPYGYTF. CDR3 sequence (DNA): TGTGCCAGCAGCCACCCAGGGCCCTATGGCTACACCTTC. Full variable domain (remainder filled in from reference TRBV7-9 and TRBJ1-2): DTGVSQNPRHKITKRGQNVTFRCDPISEHNRLYWYRQTLGQGPEFLTYFQNEAQLEKSRLLSDRFSAERPKGSFSTLEIQRTEQGDSAMYLCASSHPGPYGYTFGSGTRLTVV.

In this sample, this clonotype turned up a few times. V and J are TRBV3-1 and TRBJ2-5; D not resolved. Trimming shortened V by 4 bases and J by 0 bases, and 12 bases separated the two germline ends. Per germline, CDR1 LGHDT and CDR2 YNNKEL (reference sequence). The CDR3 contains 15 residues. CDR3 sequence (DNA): TGTGCCAGCAGCCTCAGTTCGGTGAACCAAGAGACCCAGTACTTC. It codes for CASSLSSVNQETQYF.

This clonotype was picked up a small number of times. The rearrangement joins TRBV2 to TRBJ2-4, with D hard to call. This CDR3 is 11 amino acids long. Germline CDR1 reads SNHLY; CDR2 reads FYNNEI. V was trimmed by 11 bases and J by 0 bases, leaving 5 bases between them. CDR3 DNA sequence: TGTGCCTCATTAGCCAAAAACATTCAGTACTTC. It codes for CASLAKNIQYF.